Listed here are 9 T cell receptor beta chains from one sample, sequenced in a study of metastatic and nonmetastatic thyroid tumors. Every patient underwent thyroid surgery untreated. From the PCR reads, TCRdb re-called clones with MiXCR. The top ten hold 5.5% to 8% of the sample, which has 20,000 to 25,000 clones, 24% seen once. The sample was tumor tissue. These receptors were obtained from a female donor with papillary thyroid cancer or a benign thyroid nodule (not recorded which). Some clones in this sample may be carry-over from other donors' samples.

There are many counts of this clone. V gene TRBV7-2 combines with J gene TRBJ2-3; 9 nucleotides align to TRBD2. The CDR3 contains 15 residues. The germline CDR1 and CDR2 sequences are SGHTA and FQGNSA. With V trimmed by 5 bases and J by 4 bases, 7 bases remained unmatched. CDR3 sequence (DNA): TGTGCCAGCAGCCCGCAAGCGGGAGGCGCAGATACGCAGTATTTT. Translation gives CASSPQAGGADTQYF.

This clone came up once. The chain is built from TRBV20-1 and TRBJ1-2; possible D gene TRBD1, 6 bases. Germline V CDR1 and CDR2: DFQATT, SNEGSKA (reference sequence). The CDR3 spans 14 residues. V was pared by 4 bases and J by 4 bases, with 16 bases between. The CDR3 loop reads CSAIQGVVLYGYTF. CDR3 sequence (DNA): TGCAGTGCTATACAGGGCGTAGTCCTCTATGGCTACACCTTC.

V and J are TRBV6-1 and TRBJ2-7; D uncertain. The CDR3 totals 11 residues. Trimming shortened V by 8 bases and J by 5 bases, and 10 bases separated the two germline ends. The germline CDR1 and CDR2 sequences are MNHNS and SASEGT. CDR3 amino acids: CASPSRDEQYF. The CDR3 DNA reads as TGTGCCAGCCCAAGTAGGGACGAGCAGTACTTC.

In its sample, this clone was seen many times. The rearrangement joins TRBV19 to TRBJ2-3, with D possibly TRBD2 on 6 matching bases. From germline, CDR1 is LNHDA and CDR2 SQIVND (reference sequence). The CDR3 totals 16 residues. With 6 bases removed from V and 0 bases from J, the gap between germline ends came to 16 bases. The CDR3 region is CASRGLLANSTDTQYF. In DNA, the CDR3 is TGTGCCAGTAGGGGACTCCTAGCGAATAGCACAGATACGCAGTATTTT.

The rearrangement links TRBV18 to TRBJ2-3, with TRBD2 identical over 11 bases. The V gene's germline CDR1 is KGHSH and CDR2 LQKENI. This CDR3 spans 15 amino acids. V shed 3 bases and J 3 bases; nucleotides not matched to a gene: 2. This CDR3 is CASSPTSGETDTQYF. CDR3 nucleotides: TGTGCCAGCTCACCGACTAGCGGGGAAACAGATACGCAGTATTTT. Combining the CDR3 with reference TRBV18 and TRBJ2-3 gives the whole variable domain NAGVMQNPRHLVRRRGQEARLRCSPMKGHSHVYWYRQLPEEGLKFMVYLQKENIIDESGMPKERFSAEFPKEGPSILRIQQVVRGDSAAYFCASSPTSGETDTQYFGPGTRLTVL.

This sequence joins TRBV4-1 and TRBJ1-4, with D hard to call. CDR3 size: 16 residues. The V gene lost 0 bases and the J gene lost 8 bases, with 16 bases spanning the gap. The V gene's germline CDR1 is MGHRA and CDR2 YSYEKL. CDR3 region: CASSQDVLRPGEKLFF. CDR3 DNA: TGCGCCAGCAGCCAAGATGTCCTGCGGCCGGGGGAAAAACTGTTTTTT.

This clone was found a few times. The chain links TRBV12-3 or TRBV12-4 to TRBJ2-7, with TRBD1 identical over 8 bases. The CDR3 is 11 amino acids. V was clipped by 7 bases and J by 5 bases; unmatched bases: 1. This CDR3 is CASNRGDEQYF. CDR3 bases: TGTGCCAGCAACAGGGGGGACGAGCAGTACTTC.

The CDR3: CSAREPSGRAQETQYF. CDR3 bases: TGCAGTGCTAGAGAGCCTAGCGGGAGGGCACAAGAGACCCAGTACTTC. This chain joins TRBV20-1 and TRBJ2-5, with TRBD2 matching over 12 bases. V gave up 0 bases and J gave up 2 bases; unmatched junction bases: 4. The CDR3 spans 16 residues. Germline values: CDR1 DFQATT, CDR2 SNEGSKA (reference sequence).

This clone was counted at least ten times. V and J are TRBV19 and TRBJ2-5; D possibly corresponds to TRBD2 (6 bases). CDR3 length: 15 residues. Trimming pared 7 bases from V and 0 bases from J, leaving 15 bases between. Germline lookup yields CDR1 LNHDA and CDR2 SQIVND (reference sequence). The CDR3 DNA is TGTGCCAGTATCGCCGGGGGTAGGTACCAAGAGACCCAGTACTTC. Its protein product is CASIAGGRYQETQYF.